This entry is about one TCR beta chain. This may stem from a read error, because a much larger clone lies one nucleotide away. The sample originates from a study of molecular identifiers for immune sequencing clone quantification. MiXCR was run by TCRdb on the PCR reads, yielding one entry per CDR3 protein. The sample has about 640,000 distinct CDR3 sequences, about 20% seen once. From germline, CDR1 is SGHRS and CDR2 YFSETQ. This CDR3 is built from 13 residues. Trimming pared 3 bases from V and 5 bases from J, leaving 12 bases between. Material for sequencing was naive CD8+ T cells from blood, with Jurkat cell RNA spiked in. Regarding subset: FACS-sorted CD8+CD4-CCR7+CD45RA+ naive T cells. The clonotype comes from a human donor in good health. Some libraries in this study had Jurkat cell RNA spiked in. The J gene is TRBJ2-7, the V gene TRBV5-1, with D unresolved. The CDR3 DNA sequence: TGCGCCAGCAGCTCAACCAGCCCTCACGAGCAGTACTTC. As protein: CASSSTSPHEQYF.